This T cell receptor beta chain stems from a study of neurological immune-mediated disorders. Whole-study findings and limits: Expanded clones shared no CDR3 amino acid sequences across subjects, suggesting private repertoires in all groups.

This clonotype has ten or more counts. Its antigen is not identified. CDR3 size: 15 residues. V gave up 3 bases and J gave up 4 bases; unmatched junction bases: 5. Time point described: technical triplicate 3. Synthesis of cDNA was accomplished via 5'RACE employing 10-nucleotide random UMIs. Every sequencing run produced over 180 million TCR-beta sequences that came from 15-18 subjects. TCRdb used MiXCR to reprocess the 5' RACE reads, holding one entry per CDR3 protein. Of about 44,000 distinct CDR3 sequences in the sample, under 25% were seen once. J is TRBJ2-3 and V is TRBV12-3 or TRBV12-4; 9 bases line up with TRBD2. The TCR sequence derives from a man aged 60 to 69 with HTLV-1-associated myelopathy (HAM/TSP). The sample comprised PBMCs. CDR3 in DNA: TGTGCCAGCAGTTTCAACAGCGGGAGGCCAGATACGCAGTATTTT. It encodes CASSFNSGRPDTQYF.